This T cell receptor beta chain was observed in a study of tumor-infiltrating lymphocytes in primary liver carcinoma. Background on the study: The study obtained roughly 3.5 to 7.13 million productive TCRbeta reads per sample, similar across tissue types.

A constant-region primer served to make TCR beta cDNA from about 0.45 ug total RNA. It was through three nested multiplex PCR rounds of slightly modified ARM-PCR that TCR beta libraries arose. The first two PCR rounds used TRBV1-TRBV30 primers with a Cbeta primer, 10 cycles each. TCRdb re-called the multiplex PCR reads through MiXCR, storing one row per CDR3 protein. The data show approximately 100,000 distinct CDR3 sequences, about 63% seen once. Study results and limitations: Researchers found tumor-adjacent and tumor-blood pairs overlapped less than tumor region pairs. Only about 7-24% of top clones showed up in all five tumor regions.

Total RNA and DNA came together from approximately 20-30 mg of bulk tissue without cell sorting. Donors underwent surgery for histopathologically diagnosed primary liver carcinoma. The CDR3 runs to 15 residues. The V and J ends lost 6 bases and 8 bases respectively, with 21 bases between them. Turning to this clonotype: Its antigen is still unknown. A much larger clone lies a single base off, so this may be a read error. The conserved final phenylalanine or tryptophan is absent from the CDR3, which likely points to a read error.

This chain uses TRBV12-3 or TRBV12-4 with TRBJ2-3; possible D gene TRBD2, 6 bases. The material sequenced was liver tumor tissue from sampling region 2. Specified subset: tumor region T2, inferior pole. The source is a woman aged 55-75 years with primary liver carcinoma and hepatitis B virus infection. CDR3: CASSVADPPGGTQYL. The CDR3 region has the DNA TGTGCCAGCAGCGTCGCGGACCCCCCCGGGGGTACGCAGTATCTT.